Following are 14 T cell receptor beta chains from one sample sequenced in a study of OX40 agonist ivuxolimab in advanced cancers. TCRdb's copy holds only in-frame clones and misses some; the assay was immunoSEQ multiplex PCR. This table has fewer than 85,000 clones, approximately 90% appearing once. The specimen comprised CD4+ or CD8+ T cells sorted from blood, sampled in a trial of the OX40 agonist ivuxolimab. The receptors were sampled from an adult with an advanced solid tumor such as melanoma, head and neck, liver or kidney cancer.

The V gene is TRBV30, the J gene TRBJ1-5, with D possibly being TRBD1 (5 bases). Germline loops: CDR1 GTSNPN, CDR2 SVGIG (reference sequence). With 0 bases removed from V and 6 bases from J, the gap between germline ends came to 12 bases. The CDR3 extends over 14 amino acids. CDR3 coding DNA: TGTGCCTGGAGTGTAGGCAGGGAACGTCAGCCCCAGCATTTT. Translating it yields CAWSVGRERQPQHF.

Written as DNA, the CDR3 is TGCGCCAGCAGCTCCACTAGCGGGAGCTTGAATGAGCAGTTCTTC. Translating it yields CASSSTSGSLNEQFF. The chain uses TRBV5-1 and TRBJ2-1; 11 positions match TRBD2. With 3 bases clipped from V and 7 bases from J, the junction kept 6 bases outside the gene matches. From germline, CDR1 is SGHRS and CDR2 YFSETQ. The CDR3 spans 15 residues.

V gene TRBV29-1 combines with J gene TRBJ2-7; D possibly matches TRBD1 or TRBD2 (6 bases each). The germline V gene encodes CDR1 SQVTM and CDR2 ANQGSEA. With 7 bases removed from V and 3 bases from J, the gap between germline ends came to 22 bases. This CDR3 has 15 residues. CDR3 sequence reads: CSATGGFGSFYEQYF. The CDR3 nucleotides read TGCAGCGCTACCGGGGGCTTCGGCTCCTTCTACGAGCAGTACTTC.

The CDR3: CAGVPGFGGPGYSGNTIYF. DNA for the CDR3: TGTGCCGGAGTTCCGGGGTTCGGAGGTCCCGGATACTCTGGAAACACCATATATTTT. The chain joins TRBV30 to TRBJ1-3; no reliable D call. CDR3 size: 19 residues. CDR1 is GTSNPN, CDR2 SVGIG, per germline (reference sequence). With 8 bases removed from V and 0 bases from J, the gap between germline ends came to 29 bases.

This sequence joins TRBV19 and TRBJ2-1; tentatively, D is TRBD1 (6 bases). The CDR3 covers 16 residues. The germline CDR1 and CDR2 sequences are LNHDA and SQIVND (reference sequence). The V end was cut by 3 bases, the J end by 5 bases, with 17 bases between. The CDR3 DNA reads as TGTGCCAGTAGTATCCCGACAGGAACTTACAACAATGAGCAGTTCTTC. Protein sequence: CASSIPTGTYNNEQFF.

This clone has a handful of counts. The genes are TRBV28 and TRBJ2-6; TRBD1 is a possible D gene (6 bases). The CDR3 length is 15 residues. V lost 5 bases and J lost 2, with 10 bases in between. The V gene's germline CDR1 is MDHEN and CDR2 SYDVKM. The CDR3 nucleotides read TGTGCCAGCAGTATTACAGGGACTGGGGCCAACGTCCTGACTTTC. This codes for CASSITGTGANVLTF.

The V call is TRBV5-1, the J call TRBJ2-1; 9 positions agree with TRBD1. The junction had 4 bases not matched to a gene; V was cut back by 0 bases and J by 3 bases. The germline CDR1 and CDR2 sequences are SGHRS and YFSETQ. This CDR3 comprises 16 residues. DNA of the CDR3: TGCGCCAGCAGCTTGGCCCGGGACAGGGTCTACAATGAGCAGTTCTTC. Its protein is CASSLARDRVYNEQFF.

The rearrangement links TRBV6-5 to TRBJ2-4; D might be TRBD1 (5 bases). CDR1 and CDR2 (germline): MNHEY, SVGAGI. The CDR3 is made up of 14 amino acids. The germline V and J ends were trimmed by 6 bases and 1 base, with 10 bases remaining between them. CDR3: CASRGKGAKNIQYF. The DNA for the CDR3 is TGTGCCAGCAGAGGGAAGGGGGCCAAAAACATTCAGTACTTC.

The chain carries TRBV6-6 and TRBJ2-1; 8 nucleotides match TRBD2. V dropped 6 bases and J dropped 8; count of bases not matched to a gene: 9. The V gene's germline CDR1 is MNHNY and CDR2 SVGAGI (reference sequence). The CDR3 is 14 residues long. CDR3 coding DNA: TGTGCCAGCAGCCTACGACTAGCGAACCATGAGCAGTTCTTC. Amino acid sequence: CASSLRLANHEQFF.

The V gene is TRBV6-6, the J gene TRBJ1-3, with 7 bases fitting TRBD1. Trimming cost V 0 bases and J 4 bases; bases outside gene matches: 3. This CDR3 comprises 15 residues. CDR1 MNHNY and CDR2 SVGAGI come from the germline V gene (reference sequence). For the CDR3, the DNA is TGTGCCAGCAGTTACTCGACAGGGCCCGGAAACACCATATATTTT. This sequence encodes CASSYSTGPGNTIYF.

The chain links TRBV4-3 to TRBJ1-4; unclear D gene. There are 16 residues in the CDR3. CDR1 and CDR2 from the germline V gene are LGHNA and YSLEER. V dropped 0 bases and J dropped 0 bases, with 8 bases sitting between them. CDR3: CASSQDPRATNEKLFF. In DNA form, the CDR3 reads TGCGCCAGCAGCCAAGACCCCCGTGCAACTAATGAAAAACTGTTTTTT.

The V gene is TRBV19, the J gene TRBJ2-5; D is unclear. The V end lost 5 bases, the J end lost 4 bases, and 11 bases lay between the germline ends. The CDR3 is 13 residues long. Germline V gene data show CDR1 as LNHDA and CDR2 as SQIVND (reference sequence). The chain's CDR3 is CASSSFAGETQYF. CDR3 DNA sequence: TGTGCCAGTAGTTCTTTTGCAGGAGAGACCCAGTACTTC. Filled out from reference TRBV19 and TRBJ2-5, the complete variable domain reads DGGITQSPKYLFRKEGQNVTLSCEQNLNHDAMYWYRQDPGQGLRLIYYSQIVNDFQKGDIAEGYSVSREKKESFPLTVTSAQKNPTAFYLCASSSFAGETQYFGPGTRLLVL.

The chain has TRBV7-2 and TRBJ1-2, with a possible D match to TRBD1 (5 bases). This CDR3 contains 17 residues. Trimming cost V 1 base and J 3 bases, with 18 bases left between them. CDR1 is SGHTA and CDR2 is FQGNSA in the germline V gene. The CDR3 loop reads CASSLEEQRGSYYGYTF. In DNA, the CDR3 is TGTGCCAGCAGCTTAGAGGAACAGAGGGGCTCATACTATGGCTACACCTTC.

This chain uses TRBV7-2 with TRBJ1-2; the D is unclear. The CDR3 sequence is 13 residues long. Per the germline V gene, CDR1 is SGHTA and CDR2 is FQGNSA. Trimming took 3 bases from V and 2 from J, leaving 7 bases between them. The CDR3 nucleotides are TGTGCCAGCAGCTTTGGTGTAAACTATGGCTACACCTTC. Its protein is CASSFGVNYGYTF.